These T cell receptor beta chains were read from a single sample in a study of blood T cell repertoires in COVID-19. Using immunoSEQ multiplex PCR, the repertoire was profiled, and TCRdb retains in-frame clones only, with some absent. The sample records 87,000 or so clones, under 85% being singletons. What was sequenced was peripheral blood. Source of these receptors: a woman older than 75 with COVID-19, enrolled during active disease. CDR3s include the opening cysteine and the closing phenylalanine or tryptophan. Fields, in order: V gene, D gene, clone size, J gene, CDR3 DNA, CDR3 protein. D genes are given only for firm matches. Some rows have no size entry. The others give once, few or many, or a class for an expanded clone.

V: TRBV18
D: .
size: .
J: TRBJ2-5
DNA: TGTGCCAGCTCACCAGGCAGTCAAGAGACCCAGTACTTC
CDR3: CASSPGSQETQYF

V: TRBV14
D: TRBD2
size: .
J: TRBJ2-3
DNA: TGTGCCAGCAGCCCTAGCGGGGCCCCAGATACGCAGTATTTT
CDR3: CASSPSGAPDTQYF

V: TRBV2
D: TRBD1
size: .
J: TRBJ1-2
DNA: TGTGCCAGCAGATTCGGACAGGGAGGTGACTATGGCTACACCTTC
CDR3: CASRFGQGGDYGYTF

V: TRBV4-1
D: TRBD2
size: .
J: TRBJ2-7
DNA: TGCGCCAGCAGACCCAACGCACTAGCGGGAGGGAACGAGCAGTACTTC
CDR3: CASRPNALAGGNEQYF

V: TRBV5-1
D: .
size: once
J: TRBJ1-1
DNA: TGCGCCAGCAGCTTAGCCGGGGGGCTCACTGAAGCTTTCTTT
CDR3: CASSLAGGLTEAFF

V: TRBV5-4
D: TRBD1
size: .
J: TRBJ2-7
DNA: TGTGCCAGCAGCCCGGTCCCGGGACAGATCTACGAGCAGTACTTC
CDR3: CASSPVPGQIYEQYF

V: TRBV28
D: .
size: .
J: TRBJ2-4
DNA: TGTGCCAGCAGTTTATTCCGAAACATTCAGTACTTC
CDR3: CASSLFRNIQYF

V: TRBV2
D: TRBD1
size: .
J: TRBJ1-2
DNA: TGTGCCAGCAGCGCAGACAGGGACTATGGCTACACCTTC
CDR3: CASSADRDYGYTF

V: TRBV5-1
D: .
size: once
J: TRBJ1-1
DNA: TGCGCCAGCAGCTTGGACGGACAGAGAAACACTGAAGCTTTCTTT
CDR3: CASSLDGQRNTEAFF

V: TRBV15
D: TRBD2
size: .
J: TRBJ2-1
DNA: TGTGCCACCAGCAATAGCGGGAGGCCCTACAATGAGCAGTTCTTC
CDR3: CATSNSGRPYNEQFF

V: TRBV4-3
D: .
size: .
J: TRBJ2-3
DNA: TGCGCCAGCAGCCAAGATCTGGTAGACACAGATACGCAGTATTTT
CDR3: CASSQDLVDTDTQYF

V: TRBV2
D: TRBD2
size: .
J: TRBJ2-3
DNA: TGTGCCAGCAGACACGGGACTAGCGGGAGGGGTACGCAGTATTTT
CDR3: CASRHGTSGRGTQYF

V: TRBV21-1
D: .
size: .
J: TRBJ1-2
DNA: TGTGCCAGCAGCAAAGCTAAAGGACAGGGAAGCCACTATGGCTACACCTTC
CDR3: CASSKAKGQGSHYGYTF

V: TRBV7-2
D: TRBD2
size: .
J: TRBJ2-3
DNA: TGTGCCAGCACCAGAGCGGGATTGGGCACAGATACGCAGTATTTT
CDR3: CASTRAGLGTDTQYF

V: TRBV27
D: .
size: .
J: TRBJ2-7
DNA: TGTGCCAGCAGTTTAAGTCAGGGAACTTCCCACGAGCAGTACTTC
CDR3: CASSLSQGTSHEQYF

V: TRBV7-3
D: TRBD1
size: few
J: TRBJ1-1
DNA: TGTGCCAGCAGCTCCGCAGGGGGCCAGTACACTGAAGCTTTCTTT
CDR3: CASSSAGGQYTEAFF

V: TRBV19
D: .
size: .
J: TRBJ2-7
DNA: TGTGCCAGTAGTGGGGTAGGGCAGGGTGGTTCCTACGAGCAGTACTTC
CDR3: CASSGVGQGGSYEQYF

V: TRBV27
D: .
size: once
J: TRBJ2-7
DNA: TGTGCCAGCAGTTCGACAACCTACGAGCAGTACTTC
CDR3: CASSSTTYEQYF

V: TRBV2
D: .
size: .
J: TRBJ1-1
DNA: TGTGCCAGCAGTCCCGGAGGCAGAACAGCTTTCTTT
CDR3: CASSPGGRTAFF

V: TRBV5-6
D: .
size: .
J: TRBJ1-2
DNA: TGTGCCAGCAGCTTGACTCGGACAAGCATCTATGGCTACACCTTC
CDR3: CASSLTRTSIYGYTF

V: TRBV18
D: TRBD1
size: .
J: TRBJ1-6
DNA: TGTGCCAGCTCACCACCGACAGGGTTAAGTTCACCCCTCCACTTT
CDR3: CASSPPTGLSSPLHF

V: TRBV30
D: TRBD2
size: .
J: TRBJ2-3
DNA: TGTGCCTGGAGTAGGGCTAGCGGGAGGGCAGATACGCAGTATTTT
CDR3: CAWSRASGRADTQYF

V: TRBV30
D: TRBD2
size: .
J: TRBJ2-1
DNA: TGTGCCTGGACGGCAGGCGGGGGGAACTACAATGAGCAGTTCTTC
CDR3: CAWTAGGGNYNEQFF

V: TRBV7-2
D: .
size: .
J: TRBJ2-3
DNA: TGTGCCAGCAGCCTCGGAGTGGGGCCTGGAATCGATACGCAGTATTTT
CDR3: CASSLGVGPGIDTQYF

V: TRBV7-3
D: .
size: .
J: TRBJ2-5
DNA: TGTGCCAGCAGCTTCCAGGGACTGGGGGGTCAAGAGACCCAGTACTTC
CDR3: CASSFQGLGGQETQYF

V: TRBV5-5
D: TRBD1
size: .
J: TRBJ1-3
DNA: TGTGCCAGCAGCAGACAGGGGGCTGGAAACACCATATATTTT
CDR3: CASSRQGAGNTIYF

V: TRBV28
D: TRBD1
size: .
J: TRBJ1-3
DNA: TGTGCCAGCAGCCCTACCGACAGGGTAAACACCATATATTTT
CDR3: CASSPTDRVNTIYF